Below are 14 T cell receptor beta chains sequenced from a single sample in a study of chemoradiotherapy in HPV16-positive cancers. Sequenced by immunoSEQ multiplex PCR; TCRdb stores in-frame clones only, minus some. The sample contains roughly 9,000 clones, roughly four fifths of which appear only once. This material consisted of tumor tissue, taken from a patient who underwent chemoradiotherapy. The receptors derive from a human donor with HPV-associated anogenital cancer.

This rearrangement joins TRBV4-3 to TRBJ2-2; a possible D gene is TRBD2 (7 bases). This CDR3 region has 19 residues. Trimming cost V 2 bases and J 5 bases, with 24 bases left between them. Germline V gene sequence: CDR1 LGHNA, CDR2 YSLEER. The CDR3 DNA reads TGCGCCAGCAGCCAAATGGGAGGGGGGGTTGTTAGGGGAACCGGGGAGCTGTTTTTT. It encodes CASSQMGGGVVRGTGELFF.

This clone was counted a few times. The chain combines TRBV5-1 with TRBJ2-2, with 7 bases fitting TRBD1. Trimming took 4 bases from V and 4 from J; bases not matched to a gene: 4. The CDR3 extends over 14 amino acids. CDR1 and CDR2 (germline): SGHRS, YFSETQ. The CDR3 reads CASSHGQVTGELFF. CDR3 in DNA: TGCGCCAGCAGCCACGGACAGGTCACCGGGGAGCTGTTTTTT.

V and J are TRBV28 and TRBJ1-2, with D uncertain. Germline V CDR1 and CDR2: MDHEN, SYDVKM. Trimming pared 6 bases from V and 8 bases from J, leaving 7 bases between. CDR3 length equals 10 residues. CDR3 nucleotide sequence: TGTGCCAGCAGAAATATCGGCTACACCTTC. This translates into CASRNIGYTF.

V and J are TRBV5-4 and TRBJ1-2, with D hard to call. Germline V CDR1 and CDR2: SGHNT, YYREEE (reference sequence). V gave up 0 bases and J gave up 2 bases, with 8 bases separating them. The length of the CDR3 is 14 residues. For the CDR3, the DNA is TGTGCCAGCAGCTTGGATCGGAAAAACTATGGCTACACCTTC. It translates to CASSLDRKNYGYTF.

This chain joins TRBV19 and TRBJ2-2; 7 bases fit TRBD1. V was clipped by 3 bases and J by 0 bases; unmatched bases: 1. The length of the CDR3 is 15 residues. From germline, CDR1 is LNHDA and CDR2 SQIVND (reference sequence). The chain's CDR3 is CASSMGTANTGELFF. The DNA for the CDR3 is TGTGCCAGTAGTATGGGGACAGCGAACACCGGGGAGCTGTTTTTT.

The V call is TRBV5-4, the J call TRBJ2-3, with D hard to call. The CDR3 extends over 15 amino acids. CDR1 SGHNT and CDR2 YYREEE come from the germline V gene (reference sequence). V was cut by 0 bases and J by 0 bases, with 8 bases left in between. The CDR3 sequence is CASSLGRFSTDTQYF. CDR3 nucleotide sequence: TGTGCCAGCAGCTTGGGCAGGTTCAGCACAGATACGCAGTATTTT.

This clone has only one observation. The chain recombines TRBV4-3 with TRBJ2-7, with TRBD1 matching 7 bases. The CDR3 is 15 residues long. CDR1 and CDR2 from the germline V gene are LGHNA and YSLEER. V lost 4 bases and J lost 2; bases outside the gene matches: 8. CDR3 nucleotides: TGCGCCAGCAGCCCAAGTTTGGGGACAGCCTACGAGCAGTACGTC. Translation: CASSPSLGTAYEQYV.

The rearrangement links TRBV7-3 to TRBJ2-3, with 12 bases matching TRBD2. Per germline, CDR1 SGHTA and CDR2 FQGTGA. The CDR3 length is 16 residues. Germline trimming cut 5 bases from V and 5 bases from J; bases unmatched to any gene: 8. The CDR3 region has the DNA TGTGCCAGCAGCCTACTAGCGGGAGGAGGGGTAGATACGCAGTATTTT. It is translated as CASSLLAGGGVDTQYF.

The rearrangement uses TRBV5-6 and TRBJ2-2; D unresolved. The CDR3 covers 13 residues. V shed 6 bases and J shed 1 base, with 7 bases lying between them. CDR1 is SGHDT, CDR2 YYEEEE, per germline. The CDR3 nucleotides read TGTGCCAGCAAAAAGGTGAACACCGGGGAGCTGTTTTTT. Its protein is CASKKVNTGELFF.

A few counts support this clone. The DNA for the CDR3 is TGTGCCAGCAGTCCAAAGAGTCCCTTCTATGGCTACACCTTC. It specifies CASSPKSPFYGYTF. The chain carries TRBV6-5 and TRBJ1-2; no clear D. Germline CDR1 MNHEY, CDR2 SVGAGI. Trimming took off 5 bases at V and 4 bases at J, with 14 bases between the two ends. CDR3 length: 14 residues.

The gene calls are TRBV30 and TRBJ2-7; D gene ambiguous. Trimming shortened V by 0 bases and J by 6 bases, and 6 bases separated the two germline ends. This CDR3 is 11 amino acids long. CDR1 and CDR2 from the germline V gene are GTSNPN and SVGIG (reference sequence). The CDR3 reads CAWSVMREQYF. The CDR3 DNA is TGTGCCTGGAGTGTAATGCGCGAGCAGTACTTC. The whole variable domain, remainder taken from reference TRBV30 and TRBJ2-7, is SQTIHQWPATLVQPVGSPLSLECTVEGTSNPNLYWYRQAAGRGLQLLFYSVGIGQISSEVPQNLSASRPQDRQFILSSKKLLLSDSGFYLCAWSVMREQYFGPGTRLTVT.

The rearrangement links TRBV6-1 to TRBJ1-5; D gene uncertain. Trimming removed 3 bases at V and 1 base at J, with 13 bases between. The CDR3 is made up of 16 amino acids. CDR1 and CDR2 from the germline V gene are MNHNS and SASEGT. The CDR3 nucleotides read TGTGCCAGCAGTGAGCCTGGGCCGAAAAGCAATCAGCCCCAGCATTTT. As protein: CASSEPGPKSNQPQHF.

The chain employs TRBV7-2 and TRBJ1-3, with TRBD1 identical over 8 bases. The CDR3 is made up of 15 amino acids. Germline CDR1 and CDR2: SGHTA and FQGNSA. Trimming at V came to 4 bases and at J to 3 bases, leaving 5 bases not matched to a gene. This CDR3 reads CASSSTGVFGNTIYF. The CDR3 DNA follows: TGTGCCAGCAGCTCGACAGGGGTATTTGGAAACACCATATATTTT.

This sequence joins TRBV4-1 and TRBJ2-1, with 9 positions matching TRBD2. Per the germline V gene, CDR1 is MGHRA and CDR2 is YSYEKL. With 4 bases clipped from V and 9 bases from J, the junction kept 13 bases outside the gene matches. The CDR3 is made up of 16 amino acids. The CDR3 DNA is TGCGCCAGCAGCCGCCCCGGGACTAGCACCGGCTTTGAGCAGTTCTTC. It codes for CASSRPGTSTGFEQFF.